What follows is one TCR beta chain and its context. TCR beta from blood CD8+ and CD4+ T cells was sequenced. TEMRA cells were FACS-enriched and CD8+ and CD4+ T cells negatively isolated. This record belongs to a study of CD8 T cells in Susac syndrome. An input of about 0.5 to 1 ug of RNA was subjected to reverse transcription using random hexamers. TCR beta CDR3 was amplified by immunoSEQ multiplex PCR. This amplification extended across 54 Vbeta and 13 Jbeta segments. TCRdb re-derived calls from the immunoSEQ multiplex PCR reads in MiXCR, one entry per CDR3 protein. The data contain about 47,000 distinct CDR3 sequences, almost 95% of them seen just once; the ten biggest clones take up around 0.45%. V was shortened by 4 bases and J by 7 bases, with 14 bases between the two germline ends. Germline assignment: CDR1 SQVTM and CDR2 ANQGSEA. The CDR3 has 13 residues.

Sequencing was carried out using CD8+ T cells from PBMCs. V gene TRBV29-1 combines with J gene TRBJ2-1; possibly TRBD2 for D (6 bases). The clonotype was recovered from a human donor in good health. CDR3 in amino acids: CSVVPGVPNEQFF. CDR3 sequence (DNA): TGCAGCGTTGTGCCGGGAGTCCCTAATGAGCAGTTCTTC.